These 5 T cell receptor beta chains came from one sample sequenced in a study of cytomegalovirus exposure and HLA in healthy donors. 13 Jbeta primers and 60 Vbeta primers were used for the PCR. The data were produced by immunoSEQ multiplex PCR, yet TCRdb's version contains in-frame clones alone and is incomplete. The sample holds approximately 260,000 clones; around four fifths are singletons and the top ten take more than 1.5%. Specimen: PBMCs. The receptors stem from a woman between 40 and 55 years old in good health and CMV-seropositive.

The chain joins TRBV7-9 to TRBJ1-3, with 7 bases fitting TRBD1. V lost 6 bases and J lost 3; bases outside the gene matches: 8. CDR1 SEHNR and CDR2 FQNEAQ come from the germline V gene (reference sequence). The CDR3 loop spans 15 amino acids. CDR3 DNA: TGTGCCAGCAGTCTCGGAAGGGGGCTTGGAAACACCATATATTTT. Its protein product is CASSLGRGLGNTIYF.

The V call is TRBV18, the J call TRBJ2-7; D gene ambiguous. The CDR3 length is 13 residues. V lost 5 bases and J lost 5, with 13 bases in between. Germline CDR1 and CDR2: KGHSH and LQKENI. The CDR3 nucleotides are TGTGCCAGCTCAGCGGCGGCGATGGACGAGCAGTACTTC. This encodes CASSAAAMDEQYF.

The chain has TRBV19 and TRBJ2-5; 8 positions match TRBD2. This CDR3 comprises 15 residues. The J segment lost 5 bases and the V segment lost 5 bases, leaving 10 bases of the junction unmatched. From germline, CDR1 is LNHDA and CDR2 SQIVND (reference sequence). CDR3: CASSSGLASSETQYF. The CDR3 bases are TGTGCCAGTAGTTCTGGACTAGCCTCTAGTGAGACCCAGTACTTC.

In nucleotides, the CDR3 is TGTGCCAGTAGTAATCCGGAGGCTAGCACAGATACGCAGTATTTT. This codes for CASSNPEASTDTQYF. V is TRBV19 and J is TRBJ2-3, with D possibly matching TRBD2 (5 bases). Germline loops: CDR1 LNHDA, CDR2 SQIVND (reference sequence). V lost 4 bases, J lost 0 bases, and 11 bases lay in between. The CDR3 length is 15 residues.

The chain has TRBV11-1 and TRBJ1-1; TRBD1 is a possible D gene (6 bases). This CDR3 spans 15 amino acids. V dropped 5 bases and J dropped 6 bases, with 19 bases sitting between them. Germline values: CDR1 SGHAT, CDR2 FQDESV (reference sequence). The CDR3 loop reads CASSLSRGAGAEAFF. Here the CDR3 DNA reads TGTGCCAGCAGCCTCAGCCGGGGGGCCGGGGCTGAAGCTTTCTTT.